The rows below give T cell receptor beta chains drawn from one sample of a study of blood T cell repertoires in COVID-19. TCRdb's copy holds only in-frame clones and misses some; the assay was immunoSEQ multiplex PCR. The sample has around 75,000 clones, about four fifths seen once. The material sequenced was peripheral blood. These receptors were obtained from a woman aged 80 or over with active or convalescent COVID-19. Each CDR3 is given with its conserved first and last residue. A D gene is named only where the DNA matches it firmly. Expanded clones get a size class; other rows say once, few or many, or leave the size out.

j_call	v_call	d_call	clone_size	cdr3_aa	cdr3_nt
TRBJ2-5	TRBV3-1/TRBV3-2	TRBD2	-	CASSLAGGRGTQYF	TGTGCCAGCAGCCTAGCGGGAGGGCGGGGGACCCAGTACTTC
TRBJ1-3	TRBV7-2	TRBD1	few	CASSPGTASGNTIYF	TGTGCCAGCAGCCCGGGGACAGCCTCTGGAAACACCATATATTTT
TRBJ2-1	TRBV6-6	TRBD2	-	CASSYDAGSKRGGKFF	TGTGCCAGCAGTTACGATGCAGGGTCCAAGCGGGGGGGTAAGTTCTTC
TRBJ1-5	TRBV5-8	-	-	CASSPYSNQPQHF	TGTGCCAGCAGTCCCTATAGCAATCAGCCCCAGCATTTT
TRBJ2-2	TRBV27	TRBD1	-	CASSQGAETGELFF	TGTGCCAGCAGTCAGGGGGCGGAGACCGGGGAGCTGTTTTTT
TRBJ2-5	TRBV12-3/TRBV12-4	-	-	CASTRFPEGTQYF	TGTGCCAGCACGCGGTTCCCTGAAGGGACCCAGTACTTC
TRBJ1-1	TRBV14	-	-	CASSQDTRTEAFF	TGTGCCAGCAGCCAAGATACTCGCACTGAAGCTTTCTTT
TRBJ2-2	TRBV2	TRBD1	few	CASKSGQGGTGELFF	TGTGCCAGCAAGTCGGGACAGGGTGGAACCGGGGAGCTGTTTTTT
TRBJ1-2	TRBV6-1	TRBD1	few	CASSDPPWTGGYTF	TGTGCCAGCAGTGATCCCCCTTGGACAGGTGGCTACACCTTC
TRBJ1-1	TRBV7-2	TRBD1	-	CASSLRQGWNTEAFF	TGTGCCAGCAGCCTCCGACAGGGTTGGAACACTGAAGCTTTCTTT
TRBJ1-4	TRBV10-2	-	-	CASSERGLGEKLFF	TGCGCCAGCAGTGAGCGAGGGCTGGGAGAAAAACTGTTTTTT
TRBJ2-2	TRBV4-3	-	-	CASSSGPSTGELFF	TGCGCCAGCAGCTCTGGTCCCAGCACCGGGGAGCTGTTTTTT
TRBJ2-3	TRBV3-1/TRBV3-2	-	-	CASSLIDTQYF	TGTGCCAGCAGCCTCATAGATACGCAGTATTTT
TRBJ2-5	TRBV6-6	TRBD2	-	CASSYLAGGQGTQYF	TGTGCCAGCAGTTACTTAGCGGGGGGGCAGGGGACCCAGTACTTC
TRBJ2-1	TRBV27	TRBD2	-	CASSLGTSGSDEQFF	TGTGCCAGCAGTTTGGGGACTAGCGGGAGCGATGAGCAGTTCTTC
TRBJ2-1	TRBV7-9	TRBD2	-	CASSLRQTFGTKYNEQFF	TGTGCCAGCAGCTTGCGCCAAACCTTCGGGACTAAATACAATGAGCAGTTCTTC
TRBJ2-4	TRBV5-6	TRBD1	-	CASSRGQGLVKNIQYF	TGTGCCAGCAGCAGGGGACAGGGGTTGGTCAAAAACATTCAGTACTTC
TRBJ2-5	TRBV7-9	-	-	CASTTLKTQYF	TGTGCCAGCACCACCCTAAAGACCCAGTACTTC
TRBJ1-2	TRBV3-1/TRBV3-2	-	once	CASRTGGGYGYTF	TGTGCCAGCAGAACGGGGGGGGGCTATGGCTACACCTTC
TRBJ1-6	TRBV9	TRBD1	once	CASSVGQGENSPLHF	TGTGCCAGCAGCGTGGGACAGGGCGAGAATTCACCCCTCCACTTT
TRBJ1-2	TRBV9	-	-	CASSVGTGGYTF	TGTGCCAGCAGCGTGGGTACAGGTGGCTACACCTTC
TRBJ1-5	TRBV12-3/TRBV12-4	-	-	CASRTDGNQPQHF	TGTGCCAGCAGGACAGACGGCAATCAGCCCCAGCATTTT
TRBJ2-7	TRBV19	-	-	CASSPRPSPTREQYF	TGTGCCAGTAGCCCCCGCCCCTCTCCCACCCGGGAGCAGTACTTC
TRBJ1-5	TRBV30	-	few	CAWSPLQGYHRTQHF	TGTGCCTGGAGCCCCCTCCAGGGGTACCATCGGACCCAGCATTTT
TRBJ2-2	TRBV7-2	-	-	CASSLGLTTGELFF	TGTGCCAGCAGCTTAGGTCTAACCACCGGGGAGCTGTTTTTT
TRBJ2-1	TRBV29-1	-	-	CSVETSLNEQFF	TGCAGCGTGGAGACGAGCCTCAATGAGCAGTTCTTC
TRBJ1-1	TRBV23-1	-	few	CASSQLRTDDTEAFF	TGCGCCAGCAGTCAATTAAGGACAGACGACACTGAAGCTTTCTTT
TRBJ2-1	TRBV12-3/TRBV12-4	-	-	CASSPMHSNEQFF	TGTGCCAGCAGTCCTATGCATTCAAATGAGCAGTTCTTC
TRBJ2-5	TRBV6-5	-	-	CASSTWGLEETQYF	TGTGCCAGCAGTACTTGGGGGCTAGAAGAGACCCAGTACTTC
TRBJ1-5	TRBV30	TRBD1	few	CAWARGTGGNQPQHF	TGTGCCTGGGCCCGGGGGACAGGGGGCAATCAGCCCCAGCATTTT
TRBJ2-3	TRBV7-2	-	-	CASRRLGDTQYF	TGTGCCAGCAGACGACTAGGAGATACGCAGTATTTT
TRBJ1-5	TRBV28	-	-	CASSRARGTHQPQHF	TGTGCCAGCAGTAGGGCCAGGGGAACGCATCAGCCCCAGCATTTT
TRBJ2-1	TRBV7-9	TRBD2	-	CASRSAPAGYNEQFF	TGTGCCAGCAGGTCCGCTCCAGCGGGATACAATGAGCAGTTCTTC
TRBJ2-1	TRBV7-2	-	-	CASSSSQGPTGEQFF	TGTGCCAGCAGCTCCTCTCAAGGGCCTACAGGGGAGCAGTTCTTC
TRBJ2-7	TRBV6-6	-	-	CASSYPGGSYEQYF	TGTGCCAGCAGTTACCCAGGGGGGTCCTACGAGCAGTACTTC
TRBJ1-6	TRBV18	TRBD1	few	CASSPRQGAHNSPLHF	TGTGCCAGCTCACCACGGCAGGGGGCCCATAATTCACCCCTCCACTTT
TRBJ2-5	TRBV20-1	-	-	CSAREWETQYF	TGCAGTGCTAGGGAGTGGGAGACCCAGTACTTC
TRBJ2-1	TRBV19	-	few	CASSLYYNEQFF	TGTGCCAGTAGTCTCTACTACAATGAGCAGTTCTTC
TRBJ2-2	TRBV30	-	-	CAWSGRTTPNTGELFF	TGTGCCTGGAGTGGCCGCACGACACCGAACACCGGGGAGCTGTTTTTT
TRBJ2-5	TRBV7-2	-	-	CASSLPSQKLVQETQYF	TGTGCCAGCAGCCTGCCTAGTCAAAAACTGGTACAAGAGACCCAGTACTTC
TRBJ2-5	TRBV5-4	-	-	CASSQKETQYF	TGTGCCAGCAGCCAAAAAGAGACCCAGTACTTC
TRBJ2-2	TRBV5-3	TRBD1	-	CARSLSPRDRGRVGELFF	TGTGCCAGAAGCTTGTCCCCCCGGGACAGGGGGCGCGTGGGGGAGCTGTTTTTT
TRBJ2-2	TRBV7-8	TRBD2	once	CASSYTTSGNTGELFF	TGTGCCAGCAGCTACACTACTAGCGGGAACACCGGGGAGCTGTTTTTT
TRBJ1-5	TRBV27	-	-	CASSLYWTDYSNQPQHF	TGTGCCAGCAGTTTATACTGGACAGATTATAGCAATCAGCCCCAGCATTTT
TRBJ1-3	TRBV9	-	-	CASSALGNTIYF	TGTGCCAGCAGCGCACTAGGAAACACCATATATTTT
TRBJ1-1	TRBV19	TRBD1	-	CASRTGSFMNTEAFF	TGTGCCAGCAGGACAGGGTCCTTCATGAACACTGAAGCTTTCTTT
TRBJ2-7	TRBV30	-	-	CAVRGRGGAEQYF	TGTGCGGTCAGGGGCCGCGGTGGGGCTGAGCAGTACTTC
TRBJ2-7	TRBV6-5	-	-	CASSLSGQGEQYF	TGTGCCAGCAGTCTCTCCGGGCAGGGCGAGCAGTACTTC
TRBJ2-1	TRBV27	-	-	CASSFLQDYSTYSYNEQFF	TGTGCCAGCAGTTTCCTACAGGATTACTCCACCTACAGTTACAATGAGCAGTTCTTC
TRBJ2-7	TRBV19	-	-	CASSIEQSYEQYF	TGTGCCAGTAGTATAGAACAGAGCTACGAGCAGTACTTC
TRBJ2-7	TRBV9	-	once	CASSFGDTDYEQYF	TGTGCCAGCAGCTTCGGGGACACCGACTACGAGCAGTACTTC